One and the same sample provided the 29 T cell receptor beta chains below, sequenced in a study of blood T cell repertoires in COVID-19. TCRdb keeps only in-frame clones here, not all; method: immunoSEQ multiplex PCR. The data show about 89,000 clones, over 65% seen once. Material for sequencing was peripheral blood. Receptors originate from a human donor in a cohort sampled during active COVID-19.

The rearrangement joins TRBV2 to TRBJ1-1; 10 nucleotides match TRBD1. The CDR3 consists of 14 residues. The V gene's germline CDR1 is SNHLY and CDR2 FYNNEI. The V segment lost 7 bases and the J segment 5 bases; nucleotides outside the gene matches: 7. Here the CDR3 reads CASIMDRGNTEAFF. For the CDR3, the DNA is TGTGCCAGCATCATGGACAGGGGGAATACTGAAGCTTTCTTT.

The CDR3, as DNA: TGTGCCAGCAGCCCCGGCGGGAGATACGAGCAGTACTTC. Amino acid sequence: CASSPGGRYEQYF. This chain connects TRBV9 to TRBJ2-7; 7 bases align to TRBD2. Germline CDR1 and CDR2: SGDLS and YYNGEE. This CDR3 region has 13 residues. J lost 4 bases, V lost 4 bases, and 5 bases had no gene match.

The CDR3, as DNA: TGTGCCAGCAACACCCCTCCAGGGGGAGAGCAGTTCTTC. It translates to CASNTPPGGEQFF. The chain combines TRBV28 with TRBJ2-1, with 7 bases that match TRBD1. CDR1 is MDHEN, CDR2 SYDVKM, per germline. The CDR3 spans 13 residues. The V and J ends lost 7 bases and 10 bases, in that order; junction bases with no gene match: 10. Supplemented by reference TRBV28 and TRBJ2-1, the full variable domain reads DVKVTQSSRYLVKRTGEKVFLECVQDMDHENMFWYRQDPGLGLRLIYFSYDVKMKEKGDIPEGYSVSREKKERFSLILESASTNQTSMYLCASNTPPGGEQFFGPGTRLTVL.

The chain couples TRBV4-3 to TRBJ1-3, with D tentatively TRBD1 (5 bases). Deletions cut 4 bases from V and 3 bases from J, with 13 bases between. The CDR3 length is 15 residues. Germline CDR1 LGHNA, CDR2 YSLEER. The CDR3 loop reads CASSPGRGGGNTIYF. The CDR3 DNA is TGCGCCAGCAGCCCGGGGAGGGGTGGTGGAAACACCATATATTTT.

In this sample, this clone turned up a few times. This rearrangement joins TRBV2 to TRBJ1-5; D is possibly TRBD1 (6 bases). CDR1 and CDR2 (germline): SNHLY, FYNNEI. The CDR3 contains 15 residues. The V end lost 7 bases, the J end lost 7 bases, and 20 bases lay between the germline ends. The CDR3 bases are TGTGCCAGCAAGGAAGGGACCAGGGGCCCACAGCCCCAGCATTTT. It is translated as CASKEGTRGPQPQHF.

This clone has more than one count but fewer than ten. The CDR3: CSVRPGLANTDTQYF. In nucleotides, the CDR3 is TGCAGCGTTCGTCCGGGGCTAGCGAACACAGATACGCAGTATTTT. The chain couples TRBV29-1 to TRBJ2-3, with D possibly TRBD2 on 6 matching bases. Germline V gene sequence: CDR1 SQVTM, CDR2 ANQGSEA. This CDR3 is built from 15 residues. Trimming left V 5 bases short and J 2 bases short, with 17 bases between.

V is TRBV7-2 and J is TRBJ2-2; D might be TRBD2 (5 bases). V was trimmed by 2 bases and J by 0 bases, leaving 10 bases between them. The CDR3 runs to 16 residues. Per the germline V gene, CDR1 is SGHTA and CDR2 is FQGNSA. CDR3 in DNA: TGTGCCAGCAGCTTATCCTCGACTACGAACACCGGGGAGCTGTTTTTT. It encodes CASSLSSTTNTGELFF.

The J gene is TRBJ1-4, the V gene TRBV6-2 or TRBV6-3, with D possibly being TRBD1 (5 bases). Per the germline V gene, CDR1 is MNHEY and CDR2 is SVGEGT. Trimming left V 2 bases short and J 7 bases short, with 23 bases between. This CDR3 has 18 residues. Here the CDR3 reads CASSYPVQGRSDREKLFF. CDR3 nucleotides: TGTGCCAGCAGTTACCCCGTCCAGGGAAGAAGTGATCGTGAAAAACTGTTTTTT.

The chain couples TRBV28 to TRBJ2-7, with 13 bases that match TRBD2. Germline CDR1 MDHEN, CDR2 SYDVKM. Trimming at V came to 5 bases and at J to 3 bases, leaving 10 bases not matched to a gene. This CDR3 is 17 amino acids long. The CDR3 DNA reads as TGTGCCAGCAGTCTCCCCGATTGGACTAGCGGGAGCTACGAGCAGTACTTC. Protein: CASSLPDWTSGSYEQYF.

The CDR3 DNA follows: TGTGCCAGCAGTCCAAGCCACCCGCTCTATGAAAAACTGTTTTTT. This encodes CASSPSHPLYEKLFF. The chain employs TRBV27 and TRBJ1-4; no definite D call. CDR3 size: 15 residues. Trimming removed 5 bases from V and 6 bases from J, with 16 bases in between. Per germline, CDR1 MNHEY and CDR2 SMNVEV (reference sequence).

V and J are TRBV4-1 and TRBJ2-3; 7 bases are a match to TRBD1. CDR1 MGHRA and CDR2 YSYEKL come from the germline V gene. The trim removed 0 bases at V and 0 bases at J, leaving 12 bases unmatched. The CDR3 is 19 amino acids. The CDR3 is CASSQDEGAGVPSTDTQYF. The DNA for the CDR3 is TGCGCCAGCAGCCAAGATGAGGGGGCTGGGGTCCCTAGCACAGATACGCAGTATTTT.

The chain is built from TRBV6-2 or TRBV6-3 and TRBJ1-5; D unclear. From germline, CDR1 is MNHEY and CDR2 SVGEGT. The germline V and J ends were trimmed by 5 bases and 0 bases, with 14 bases remaining between them. This CDR3 is 16 amino acids long. DNA for the CDR3: TGTGCCAGCAGTCCGGGAGTACAGCCTAGCAATCAGCCCCAGCATTTT. This encodes CASSPGVQPSNQPQHF.

This chain uses TRBV18 with TRBJ1-5, with TRBD1 matching 7 bases. Germline V lookup: CDR1 KGHSH, CDR2 LQKENI. After removal of 3 bases from V and 4 bases from J, the junction contained 3 bases not matched to a gene. This CDR3 region has 14 residues. The CDR3 sequence: CASSPGQPNQPQHF. The DNA for the CDR3 is TGTGCCAGCTCACCGGGACAGCCAAATCAGCCCCAGCATTTT.

This clone was counted between two and nine times. The genes are TRBV29-1 and TRBJ2-3; 12 bases match TRBD2. CDR3 length: 14 amino acids. J lost 7 bases, V lost 4 bases, and 6 bases had no gene match. Germline lookup yields CDR1 SQVTM and CDR2 ANQGSEA. CDR3 in amino acids: CSVATSGSMNTQYF. The DNA for the CDR3 is TGCAGCGTTGCGACTAGCGGGAGCATGAATACGCAGTATTTT.

The V gene is TRBV18, the J gene TRBJ2-1, with 11 bases lining up with TRBD2. CDR3 size: 15 residues. Germline V gives CDR1 KGHSH, CDR2 LQKENI. Trimming removed 4 bases from V and 10 bases from J; junction bases left unmatched: 9. CDR3: CASSLLAGEGQEQFF. The DNA for the CDR3 is TGTGCCAGCTCACTACTAGCGGGAGAGGGTCAGGAGCAGTTCTTC.

This clone has just one count. The chain links TRBV19 to TRBJ1-1, with a weak D call TRBD1 (5 bases). CDR3 length equals 15 residues. CDR1 is LNHDA and CDR2 is SQIVND in the germline V gene (reference sequence). The V and J ends lost 2 bases and 6 bases respectively, with 16 bases between them. The CDR3 is CASSISSGGTAEAFF. The CDR3 DNA is TGTGCCAGTAGTATATCATCCGGGGGTACGGCTGAAGCTTTCTTT.

This clone was seen just once. V is TRBV9 and J is TRBJ2-3; no clear D. Trimming shortened V by 3 bases and J by 8 bases, and 22 bases separated the two germline ends. The CDR3 spans 16 residues. Germline loops: CDR1 SGDLS, CDR2 YYNGEE. The CDR3 loop reads CASSARSLAISGTQYF. CDR3 sequence (DNA): TGTGCCAGCAGCGCCCGAAGCTTAGCAATTTCGGGTACGCAGTATTTT.

The chain uses TRBV6-4 and TRBJ1-2, with 9 bases lining up with TRBD1. CDR1 is MRHNA, CDR2 SNTAGT, per germline. V was pared by 6 bases and J by 7 bases, with 15 bases of the junction left unmatched. CDR3 length equals 16 residues. The CDR3 reads CASSQYLTGGFGGYTF. In DNA form, the CDR3 reads TGTGCCAGCAGCCAATACCTTACAGGGGGCTTTGGTGGCTACACCTTC.

The chain employs TRBV28 and TRBJ1-1, with 7 positions matching TRBD1. The CDR3 is made up of 17 amino acids. Trimming at V came to 5 bases and at J to 0 bases, leaving 12 bases not matched to a gene. Germline CDR1 MDHEN, CDR2 SYDVKM. DNA of the CDR3: TGTGCCAGCAGTCTAGCTCACCCTACAGGGGTGAACACTGAAGCTTTCTTT. It codes for CASSLAHPTGVNTEAFF.

The rearrangement uses TRBV2 and TRBJ2-7; possibly TRBD2 for D (6 bases). V lost 5 bases, J lost 6 bases, and 26 bases lay in between. Germline V gene data show CDR1 as SNHLY and CDR2 as FYNNEI. CDR3 length: 17 residues. CDR3 bases: TGTGCCAGCAGTATTTCTTGGTACCGGGAGATCTCAGCCGAGCAGTACTTC. Its translation is CASSISWYREISAEQYF.

The V and J genes are TRBV15 and TRBJ2-1; D gene uncertain. CDR3 length: 13 amino acids. V lost 4 bases and J lost 6, with 10 bases in between. Per germline, CDR1 LNHNV and CDR2 YYDKDF (reference sequence). The DNA for the CDR3 is TGTGCCACCAGCATCGATAGCCCCAATGAGCAGTTCTTC. It yields the protein CATSIDSPNEQFF. Full variable domain (missing parts from reference TRBV15 and TRBJ2-1): DAMVIQNPRYQVTQFGKPVTLSCSQTLNHNVMYWYQQKSSQAPKLLFHYYDKDFNNEADTPDNFQSRRPNTSFCFLDIRSPGLGDTAMYLCATSIDSPNEQFFGPGTRLTVL.

The rearrangement joins TRBV11-2 to TRBJ2-1; D call uncertain. V shed 4 bases and J shed 2 bases, with 15 bases lying between them. Germline CDR1 SGHAT, CDR2 FQNNGV. CDR3 length: 16 residues. The CDR3 loop reads CASSSPRKQTYNEQFF. Written as DNA, the CDR3 is TGTGCCAGCAGCTCCCCTAGGAAACAAACCTACAATGAGCAGTTCTTC.

The chain uses TRBV5-1 and TRBJ1-1; a weak D match, TRBD1 (5 bases). V was pared by 3 bases and J by 1 base, with 10 bases between. Germline CDR1 reads SGHRS; CDR2 reads YFSETQ. The CDR3 runs 14 residues. The DNA of the CDR3 is TGCGCCAGCAGCTCGGGGGAGGCGAACACTGAAGCTTTCTTT. Translating gives CASSSGEANTEAFF.

The chain couples TRBV7-8 to TRBJ2-1; 8 bases map to TRBD1. With V trimmed by 5 bases and J by 9 bases, 3 bases remained unmatched. Germline assignment: CDR1 SGHVS and CDR2 FQNEAQ. The CDR3 has 12 residues. The CDR3 loop reads CASSRTGLEQFF. In DNA, the CDR3 is TGTGCCAGCAGCCGGACAGGGCTTGAGCAGTTCTTC.

CDR3 DNA: TGTGCCAGCAGTTACTCGCCGCGGAGCTCCTACGAGCAGTACTTC. Amino acid sequence: CASSYSPRSSYEQYF. This chain joins TRBV6-5 and TRBJ2-7; D is uncertain. Trimming removed 0 bases at V and 0 bases at J, with 9 bases between. The CDR3 sequence is 15 residues long. Germline V gene sequence: CDR1 MNHEY, CDR2 SVGAGI.

The chain links TRBV4-2 to TRBJ2-6, with D possibly matching TRBD1 (6 bases). This CDR3 has 16 amino acids. V was trimmed by 1 base and J by 1 base, leaving 8 bases between them. Germline-derived CDR1 and CDR2 are LGHNA and YNFKEQ. CDR3 amino acids: CASSQATGSGANVLTF. The CDR3 coding sequence is TGTGCCAGCAGCCAAGCAACAGGGTCTGGGGCCAACGTCCTGACTTTC.

This clone was counted a single time. This rearrangement joins TRBV29-1 to TRBJ2-1; TRBD1 matches at 8 bases. This CDR3 is built from 14 residues. Germline V CDR1 and CDR2: SQVTM, ANQGSEA. The ends lost 4 bases at V and 8 bases at J; junction bases unmatched: 10. CDR3 sequence (DNA): TGCAGCGTTGGACCTAGGACAGGGAAATATGAGCAGTTCTTC. Its translation is CSVGPRTGKYEQFF.

CDR3 protein: CAISESTLTGYGYTF. CDR3 nucleotides: TGTGCCATCAGTGAGTCGACCTTGACTGGGTATGGCTACACCTTC. This chain uses TRBV10-3 with TRBJ1-2; no clear D gene. Germline V gives CDR1 ENHRY, CDR2 SYGVKD. The CDR3 is made up of 15 amino acids. The V end was cut by 0 bases, the J end by 5 bases, with 13 bases between.

This clone was found many times. The rearrangement joins TRBV21-1 to TRBJ1-2; TRBD1 is the table's D call and was not checked against the DNA. TRBV21-1 counts as a pseudogene. The CDR3 covers 13 residues. The CDR3 DNA sequence: TGTGCCAGCACAACAGGGGCGCTGGGGGGCTACACCTTC. Its protein is CASTTGALGGYTF.